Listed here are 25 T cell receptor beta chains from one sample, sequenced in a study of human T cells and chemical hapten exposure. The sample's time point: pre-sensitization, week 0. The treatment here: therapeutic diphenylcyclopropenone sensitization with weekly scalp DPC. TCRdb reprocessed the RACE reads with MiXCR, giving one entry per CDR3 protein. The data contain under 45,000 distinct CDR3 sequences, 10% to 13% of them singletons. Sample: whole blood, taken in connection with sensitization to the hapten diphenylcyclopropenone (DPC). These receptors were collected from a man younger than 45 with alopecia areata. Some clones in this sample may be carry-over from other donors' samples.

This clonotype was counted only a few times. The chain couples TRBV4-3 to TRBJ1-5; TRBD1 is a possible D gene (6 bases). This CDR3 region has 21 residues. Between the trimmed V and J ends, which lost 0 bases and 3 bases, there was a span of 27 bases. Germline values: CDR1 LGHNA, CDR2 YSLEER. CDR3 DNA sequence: TGCGCCAGCAGCCAAGATCCCCCCCCGTCCACAGGGCCCGCAATCAATCAGCCCCAGCATTTT. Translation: CASSQDPPPSTGPAINQPQHF.

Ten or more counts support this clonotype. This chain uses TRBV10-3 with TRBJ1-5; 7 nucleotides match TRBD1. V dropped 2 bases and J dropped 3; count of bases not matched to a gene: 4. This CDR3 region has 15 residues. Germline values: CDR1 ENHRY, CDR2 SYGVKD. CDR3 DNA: TGTGCCATCAGTGAGGGACAGGCCGACAATCAGCCCCAGCATTTT. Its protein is CAISEGQADNQPQHF.

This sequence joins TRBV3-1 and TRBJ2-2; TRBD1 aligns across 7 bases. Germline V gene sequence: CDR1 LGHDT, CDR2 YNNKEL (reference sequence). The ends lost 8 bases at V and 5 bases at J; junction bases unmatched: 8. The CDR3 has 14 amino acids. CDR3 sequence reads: CASGGQILTGELFF. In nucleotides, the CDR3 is TGTGCCAGCGGGGGACAGATTTTGACCGGGGAGCTGTTTTTT.

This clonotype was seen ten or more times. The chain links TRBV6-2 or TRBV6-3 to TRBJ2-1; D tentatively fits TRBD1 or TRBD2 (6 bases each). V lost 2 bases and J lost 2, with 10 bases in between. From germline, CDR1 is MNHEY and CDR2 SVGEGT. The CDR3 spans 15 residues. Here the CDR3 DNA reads TGTGCCAGCAGTTACGGGGGGCCGGCCTACAATGAGCAGTTCTTC. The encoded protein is CASSYGGPAYNEQFF.

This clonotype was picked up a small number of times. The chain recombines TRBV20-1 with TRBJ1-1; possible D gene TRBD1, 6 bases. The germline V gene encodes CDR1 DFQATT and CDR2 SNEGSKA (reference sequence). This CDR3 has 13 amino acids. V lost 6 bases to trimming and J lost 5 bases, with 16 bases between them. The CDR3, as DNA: TGCAGTGCCGAAAGGGGGGGCTCGACTGAAGCTTTCTTT. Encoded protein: CSAERGGSTEAFF.

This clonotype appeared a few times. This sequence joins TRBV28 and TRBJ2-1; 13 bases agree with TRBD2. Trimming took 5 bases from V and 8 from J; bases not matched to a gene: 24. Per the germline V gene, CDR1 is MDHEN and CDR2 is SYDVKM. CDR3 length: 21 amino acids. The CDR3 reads CASSPKIKLAGGPKSVDEQFF. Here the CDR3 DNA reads TGTGCCAGCAGTCCCAAAATCAAACTAGCGGGAGGGCCTAAGTCCGTTGATGAGCAGTTCTTC.

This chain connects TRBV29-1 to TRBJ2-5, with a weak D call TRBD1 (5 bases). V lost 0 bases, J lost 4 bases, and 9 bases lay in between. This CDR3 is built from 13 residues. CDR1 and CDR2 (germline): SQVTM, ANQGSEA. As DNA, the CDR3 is TGCAGCGTTGAAGAATTAAGGGGAGAGACCCAGTACTTC. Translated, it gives CSVEELRGETQYF.

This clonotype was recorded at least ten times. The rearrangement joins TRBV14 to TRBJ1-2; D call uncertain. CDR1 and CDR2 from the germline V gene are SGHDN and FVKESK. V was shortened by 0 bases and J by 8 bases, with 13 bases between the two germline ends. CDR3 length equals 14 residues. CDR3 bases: TGTGCCAGCAGCCAAGAATGGAGGCCAACAGGCTACACCTTC. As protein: CASSQEWRPTGYTF.

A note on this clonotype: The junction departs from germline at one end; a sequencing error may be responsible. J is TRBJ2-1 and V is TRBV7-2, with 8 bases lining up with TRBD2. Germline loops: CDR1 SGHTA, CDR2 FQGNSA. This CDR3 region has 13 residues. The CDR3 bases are TGTGCCAGAAGCTTACCCGGGGGGGCGGGCAAGTTCTTC. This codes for CARSLPGGAGKFF.

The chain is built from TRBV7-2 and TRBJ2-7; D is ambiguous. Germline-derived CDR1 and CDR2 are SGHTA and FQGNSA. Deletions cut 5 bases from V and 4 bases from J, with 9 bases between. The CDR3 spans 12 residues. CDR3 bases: TGTGCCAGCAGCCCTGGACCGTACGAGCAGTACTTC. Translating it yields CASSPGPYEQYF.

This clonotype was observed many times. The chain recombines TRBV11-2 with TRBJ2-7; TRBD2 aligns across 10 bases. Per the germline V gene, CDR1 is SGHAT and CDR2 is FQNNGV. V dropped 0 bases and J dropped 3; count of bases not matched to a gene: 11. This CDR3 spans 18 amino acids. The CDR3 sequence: CASSLDRGHSGGNYEQYF. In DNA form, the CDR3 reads TGTGCCAGCAGCTTAGATAGGGGACATAGCGGGGGGAACTACGAGCAGTACTTC.

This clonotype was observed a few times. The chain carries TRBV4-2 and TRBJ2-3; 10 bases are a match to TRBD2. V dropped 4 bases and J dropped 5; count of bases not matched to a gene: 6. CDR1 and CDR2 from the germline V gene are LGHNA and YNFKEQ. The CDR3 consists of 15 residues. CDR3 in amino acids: CASSLSGGAEDTQYF. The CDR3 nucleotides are TGTGCCAGCAGCCTCAGCGGGGGGGCCGAAGATACGCAGTATTTT.

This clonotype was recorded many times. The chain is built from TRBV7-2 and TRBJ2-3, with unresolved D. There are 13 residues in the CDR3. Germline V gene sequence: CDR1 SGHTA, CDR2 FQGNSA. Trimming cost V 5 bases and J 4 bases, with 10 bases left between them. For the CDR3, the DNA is TGTGCCAGCAGCCAAACCCGGCCAGATACGCAGTATTTT. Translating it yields CASSQTRPDTQYF.

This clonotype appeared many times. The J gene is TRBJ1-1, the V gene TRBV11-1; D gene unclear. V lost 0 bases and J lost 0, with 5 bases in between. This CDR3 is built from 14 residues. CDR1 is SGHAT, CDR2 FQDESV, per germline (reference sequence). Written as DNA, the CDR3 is TGTGCCAGCAGCTTAGCAGGGTTGAACACTGAAGCTTTCTTT. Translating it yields CASSLAGLNTEAFF.

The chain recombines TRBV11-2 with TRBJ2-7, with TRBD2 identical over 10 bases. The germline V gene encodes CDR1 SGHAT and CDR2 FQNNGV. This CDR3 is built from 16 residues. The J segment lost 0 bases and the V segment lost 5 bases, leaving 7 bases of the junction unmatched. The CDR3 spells CASSLTIAGGSYEQYF. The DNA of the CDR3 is TGTGCCAGCAGCCTGACAATAGCGGGGGGCTCCTACGAGCAGTACTTC.

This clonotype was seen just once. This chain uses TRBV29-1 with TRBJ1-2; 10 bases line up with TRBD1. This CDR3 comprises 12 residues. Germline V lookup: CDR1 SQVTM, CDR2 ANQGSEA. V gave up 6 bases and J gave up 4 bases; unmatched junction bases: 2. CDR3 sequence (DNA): TGCAGCGTCCGGGACAGGGGCTATGGCTACACCTTC. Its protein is CSVRDRGYGYTF.

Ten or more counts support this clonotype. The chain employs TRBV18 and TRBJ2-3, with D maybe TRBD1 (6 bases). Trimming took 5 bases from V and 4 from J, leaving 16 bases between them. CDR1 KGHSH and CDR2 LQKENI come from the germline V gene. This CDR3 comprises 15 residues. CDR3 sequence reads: CASSADSSPSDTQYF. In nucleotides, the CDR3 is TGTGCCAGCTCAGCGGACAGCTCACCGTCAGATACGCAGTATTTT.

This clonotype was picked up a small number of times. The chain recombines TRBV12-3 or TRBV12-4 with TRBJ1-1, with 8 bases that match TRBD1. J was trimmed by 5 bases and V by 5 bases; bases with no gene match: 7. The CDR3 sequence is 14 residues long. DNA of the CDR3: TGTGCCAGCAGTCTAAGACAGGGGCGGACTGAAGCTTTCTTT. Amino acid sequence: CASSLRQGRTEAFF.

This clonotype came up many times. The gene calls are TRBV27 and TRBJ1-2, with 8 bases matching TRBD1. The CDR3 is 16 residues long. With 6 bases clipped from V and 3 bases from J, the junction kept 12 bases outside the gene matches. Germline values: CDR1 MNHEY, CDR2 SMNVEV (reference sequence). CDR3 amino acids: CASRQAAGGADYGYTF. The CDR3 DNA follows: TGTGCCAGCAGACAAGCGGCAGGGGGCGCCGACTATGGCTACACCTTC.

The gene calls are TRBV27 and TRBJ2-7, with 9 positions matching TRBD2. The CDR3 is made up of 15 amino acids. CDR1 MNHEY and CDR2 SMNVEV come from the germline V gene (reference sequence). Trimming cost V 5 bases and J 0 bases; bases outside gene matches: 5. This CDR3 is CASSITSGLSYEQYV. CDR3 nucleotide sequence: TGTGCCAGCAGTATAACTAGCGGGCTCTCCTACGAGCAGTACGTC.

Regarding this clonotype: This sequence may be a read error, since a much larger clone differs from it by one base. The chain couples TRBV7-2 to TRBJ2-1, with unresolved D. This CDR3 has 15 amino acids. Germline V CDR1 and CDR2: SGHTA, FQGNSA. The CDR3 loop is CVSSLRPDPGNEQFF. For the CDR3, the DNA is TGTGTCAGCAGCTTACGCCCGGACCCTGGGAATGAGCAGTTCTTC.

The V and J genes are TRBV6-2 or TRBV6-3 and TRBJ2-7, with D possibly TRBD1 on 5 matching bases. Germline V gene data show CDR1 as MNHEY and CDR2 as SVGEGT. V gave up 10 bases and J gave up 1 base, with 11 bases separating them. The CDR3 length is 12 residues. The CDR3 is CATAQVSYEQYV. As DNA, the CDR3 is TGTGCCACCGCACAGGTATCCTACGAGCAGTACGTC.

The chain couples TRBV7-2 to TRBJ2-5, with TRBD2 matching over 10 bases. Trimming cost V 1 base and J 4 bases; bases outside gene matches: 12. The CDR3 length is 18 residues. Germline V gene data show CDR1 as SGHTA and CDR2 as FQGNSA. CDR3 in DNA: TGTGCCAGCAGCTTAGACCCCTCAAGCGGGAGGGTAGGAGAGACCCAGTACTTC. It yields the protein CASSLDPSSGRVGETQYF.

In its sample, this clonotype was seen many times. CDR3 protein: CSRQRVCNQPQHF. CDR3 bases: TGCAGTCGGCAGAGGGTTTGCAATCAGCCCCAGCATTTT. V gene TRBV20-1 combines with J gene TRBJ1-5; the D is unclear. This CDR3 has 13 amino acids. Germline V lookup: CDR1 DFQATT, CDR2 SNEGSKA (reference sequence). Trimming removed 8 bases from V and 2 bases from J, with 13 bases in between.

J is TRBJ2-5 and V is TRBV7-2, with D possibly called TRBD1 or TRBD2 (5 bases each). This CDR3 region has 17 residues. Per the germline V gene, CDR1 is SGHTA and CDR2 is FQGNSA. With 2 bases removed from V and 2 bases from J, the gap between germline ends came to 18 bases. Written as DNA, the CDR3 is TGTGCCAGCAGCTTAAGTTCGGGAAGGGGAAAACAAGAGACCCAGTACTTC. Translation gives CASSLSSGRGKQETQYF.